This T cell receptor beta chain is drawn from a study of cytomegalovirus exposure and HLA in healthy donors. Broader study findings: Diagnosis of cytomegalovirus status made by the classifier reportedly showed high specificity and sensitivity.

The table lists this clone with a count of one. Its cognate antigen is unknown. The CDR3 covers 15 residues. CDR1 SQVTM and CDR2 ANQGSEA come from the germline V gene. J lost 4 bases, V lost 4 bases, and 4 bases had no gene match. TCRdb's copy holds only in-frame clones and misses some; the assay was immunoSEQ multiplex PCR. The sample contains approximately 97,000 clones, just under 95% of which appear only once. The sequence derives from a woman younger than 35 in good health and CMV-seronegative. The source material was PBMCs. This sequence joins TRBV29-1 and TRBJ2-1; 13 nucleotides align to TRBD2. The chain's CDR3 is CSVAGTSGDYNEQFF. CDR3 nucleotides: TGCAGCGTTGCTGGGACTAGCGGGGATTACAATGAGCAGTTCTTC.